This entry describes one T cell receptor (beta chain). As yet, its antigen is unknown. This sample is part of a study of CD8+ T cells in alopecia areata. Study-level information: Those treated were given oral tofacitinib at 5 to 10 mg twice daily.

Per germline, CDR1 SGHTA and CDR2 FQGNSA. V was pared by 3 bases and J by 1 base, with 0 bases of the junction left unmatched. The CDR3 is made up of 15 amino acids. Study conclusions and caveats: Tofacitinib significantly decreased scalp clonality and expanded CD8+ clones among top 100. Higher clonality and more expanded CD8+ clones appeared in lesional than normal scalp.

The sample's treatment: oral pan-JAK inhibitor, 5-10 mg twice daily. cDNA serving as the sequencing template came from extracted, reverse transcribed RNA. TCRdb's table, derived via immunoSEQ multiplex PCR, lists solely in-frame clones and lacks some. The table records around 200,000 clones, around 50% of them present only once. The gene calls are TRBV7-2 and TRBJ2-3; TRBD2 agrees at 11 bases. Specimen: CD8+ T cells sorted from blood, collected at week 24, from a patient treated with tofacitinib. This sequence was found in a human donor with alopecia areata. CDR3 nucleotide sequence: TGTGCCAGCAGCTTTAGCGGGGGGGGCACAGATACGCAGTATTTT. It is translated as CASSFSGGGTDTQYF.